One sample yielded the 13 T cell receptor beta chains listed below, sequenced in a study of T cell changes during pregnancy in multiple sclerosis (dated by TCRdb to between 2018 and 2020). Receptors were amplified or captured by the immunoSEQ multiplex PCR assay. Drawn from immuneACCESS, this table holds only the in-frame rearrangements with V and J called that TCRdb kept. Clones are partly lost; checked studies trace under half to an unresolved V gene and leave the rest unexplained. This sample is represented by about 30,000 clones; more than 90% of them were singletons. 0.44% of the sample lies in the top ten. Sequenced here: CD4+ T cells from peripheral blood mononuclear cells, sampled in the second trimester of pregnancy. The receptors stem from a female donor in good health, enrolled as a control in a pregnancy study.

The rearrangement joins TRBV5-4 to TRBJ1-1; weak D call: TRBD1 (5 bases). From germline, CDR1 is SGHNT and CDR2 YYREEE (reference sequence). The V gene lost 3 bases and the J gene lost 6 bases, with 15 bases spanning the gap. The CDR3 runs 14 residues. CDR3 sequence: CASSSTQGLAEAFF. CDR3 bases: TGTGCCAGCAGCTCGACCCAGGGACTAGCTGAAGCTTTCTTT.

The chain joins TRBV9 to TRBJ2-2; 7 nucleotides match TRBD2. V was pared by 7 bases and J by 5 bases, with 11 bases of the junction left unmatched. CDR3 size: 15 residues. The germline gives CDR1 SGDLS, CDR2 YYNGEE. The CDR3 DNA sequence: TGTGCCAGCTCCGGGCGGGGGTCGGGGACCGGGGAGCTGTTTTTT. Amino acid sequence: CASSGRGSGTGELFF. The variable domain in full, completed from reference TRBV9 and TRBJ2-2, reads DSGVTQTPKHLITATGQRVTLRCSPRSGDLSVYWYQQSLDQGLQFLIQYYNGEERAKGNILERFSAQQFPDLHSELNLSSLELGDSALYFCASSGRGSGTGELFFGEGSRLTVL.

The J gene is TRBJ1-1, the V gene TRBV30, with D maybe TRBD1 (5 bases). Germline V lookup: CDR1 GTSNPN, CDR2 SVGIG (reference sequence). The germline V and J ends were trimmed by 4 bases and 4 bases, with 16 bases remaining between them. CDR3 size: 14 residues. The CDR3 here is CAWKGVQPGTEAFF. The CDR3 nucleotides are TGTGCCTGGAAAGGGGTTCAGCCGGGCACTGAAGCTTTCTTT. Full variable domain (rest looked up from reference TRBV30 and TRBJ1-1): SQTIHQWPATLVQPVGSPLSLECTVEGTSNPNLYWYRQAAGRGLQLLFYSVGIGQISSEVPQNLSASRPQDRQFILSSKKLLLSDSGFYLCAWKGVQPGTEAFFGQGTRLTVV.

This clone has just one count. V is TRBV7-2 and J is TRBJ1-1, with 10 bases identical to TRBD1. J was trimmed by 5 bases and V by 5 bases; bases with no gene match: 11. CDR1 SGHTA and CDR2 FQGNSA come from the germline V gene. The CDR3 contains 16 residues. CDR3 sequence (DNA): TGTGCCAGCAGCGACCGGGACAGGGGCGCCCATACTGAAGCTTTCTTT. Encoded protein: CASSDRDRGAHTEAFF. Full variable domain (remainder filled in from reference TRBV7-2 and TRBJ1-1): GAGVSQSPSNKVTEKGKDVELRCDPISGHTALYWYRQSLGQGLEFLIYFQGNSAPDKSGLPSDRFSAERTGGSVSTLTIQRTQQEDSAVYLCASSDRDRGAHTEAFFGQGTRLTVV.

The chain has TRBV27 and TRBJ2-7; tentatively, D is TRBD1 (5 bases). The CDR3 contains 15 residues. The ends were cut back, 7 bases at V and 2 bases at J, with 18 bases in the middle. Germline V gene data show CDR1 as MNHEY and CDR2 as SMNVEV (reference sequence). CDR3 sequence: CASNPANGRAYEQYF. CDR3 bases: TGTGCCAGCAATCCCGCCAACGGCAGGGCCTACGAGCAGTACTTC.

This clone has more than one count but fewer than ten. The chain employs TRBV10-3 and TRBJ1-1; D is perhaps TRBD1 (5 bases). Trimming took off 2 bases at V and 6 bases at J, with 13 bases between the two ends. The CDR3 spans 14 residues. Germline V gives CDR1 ENHRY, CDR2 SYGVKD. CDR3 nucleotides: TGTGCCATCAGTGAGGAGGGGACTTATTCTGAAGCTTTCTTT. Translated, it gives CAISEEGTYSEAFF.

The chain has TRBV19 and TRBJ2-6, with 11 bases fitting TRBD1. The germline V gene encodes CDR1 LNHDA and CDR2 SQIVND (reference sequence). This CDR3 comprises 17 residues. V trimming: 3 bases; J trimming: 4 bases; junction bases outside the gene matches: 5. CDR3 residues: CASSMGTGGAGANVLTF. For the CDR3, the DNA is TGTGCCAGTAGTATGGGGACAGGGGGTGCAGGGGCCAACGTCCTGACTTTC.

The chain employs TRBV6-6 and TRBJ2-1; TRBD2 aligns across 8 bases. J gave up 0 bases and V 4 bases, and 2 bases lay outside the gene matches. This CDR3 is 15 amino acids long. Germline V gene data show CDR1 as MNHNY and CDR2 as SVGAGI (reference sequence). CDR3 sequence (DNA): TGTGCCAGCAGTTTTAGCGGGGCCTCCTACAATGAGCAGTTCTTC. It yields the protein CASSFSGASYNEQFF.

V is TRBV5-6 and J is TRBJ2-7; weak D call: TRBD1 (6 bases). The germline V and J ends were trimmed by 0 bases and 1 base, with 17 bases remaining between them. This CDR3 is built from 17 residues. Germline V gene sequence: CDR1 SGHDT, CDR2 YYEEEE. Here the CDR3 DNA reads TGTGCCAGCAGCTTGGCCAAGAAGGCAGGGACATCCTACGAGCAGTACTTC. Translated, it gives CASSLAKKAGTSYEQYF.

This clone was detected once. V gene TRBV9 combines with J gene TRBJ2-7, with D maybe TRBD1 (5 bases). The CDR3 consists of 14 residues. The germline CDR1 and CDR2 sequences are SGDLS and YYNGEE. Trimming left V 2 bases short and J 0 bases short, with 9 bases between. The CDR3 loop reads CASSVTVNSYEQYF. CDR3 bases: TGTGCCAGCAGCGTGACAGTAAACTCCTACGAGCAGTACTTC.

This clone appeared a single time. V and J are TRBV4-2 and TRBJ2-2, with D tentatively TRBD2 (7 bases). Germline V gives CDR1 LGHNA, CDR2 YNFKEQ. Trimming took off 1 base at V and 9 bases at J, with 15 bases between the two ends. CDR3 length: 15 amino acids. In DNA, the CDR3 is TGTGCCAGCAGCCAAGGGTTAGGGGGGGACCGGGAGCTGTTTTTT. Protein: CASSQGLGGDRELFF.

For the CDR3, the DNA is TGTGCCAGCAGTCTCGAGCTAGCGGGAGGGAACGAGCAGTACTTC. This encodes CASSLELAGGNEQYF. This rearrangement joins TRBV7-2 to TRBJ2-7; 12 positions agree with TRBD2. Germline lookup yields CDR1 SGHTA and CDR2 FQGNSA. This CDR3 has 15 residues. J lost 5 bases, V lost 6 bases, and 8 bases had no gene match.

The rearrangement uses TRBV27 and TRBJ1-5, with D perhaps TRBD1 (6 bases). The length of the CDR3 is 15 residues. Trimming removed 4 bases from V and 5 bases from J, with 15 bases in between. Germline loops: CDR1 MNHEY, CDR2 SMNVEV (reference sequence). The CDR3 here is CASSSRGGADQPQHF. DNA of the CDR3: TGTGCCAGCAGTTCCCGGGGGGGGGCCGATCAGCCCCAGCATTTT.